Each of the 22 T cell receptor beta chains below was sequenced from the same sample in a study of T cells in Graves' hyperthyroidism and ophthalmopathy (dated by TCRdb to about 2019). Libraries were constructed by multiplex PCR. The sample was run on an Illumina HiSeq 2000. TCR beta CDR3 regions were amplified from RNA transcripts. The TCR CDR3 was subjected to a first round of RT-PCR using the HTBI primer set and the Qiagen OneStep RT-PCR kit. The public reads were run again by TCRdb, first through fastp at Q25 and then through MiXCR, and only productive beta chains were kept. CDR3 protein sequences are deduplicated, and each keeps its most common genes and DNA. This sample holds more than 500,000 distinct CDR3 sequences; 40% to 50% were observed only once. Together, the top ten hold roughly 45% of the sample. The sequenced sample consisted of peripheral blood or thyroid tissue (not recorded which). The receptors stem from an adult woman with Graves' disease, either hyperthyroidism or ophthalmopathy (not recorded which).

The gene calls are TRBV11-2 and TRBJ1-2; D ambiguous. The V and J ends lost 0 bases and 6 bases respectively, with 17 bases between them. The CDR3 runs to 16 residues. Per the germline V gene, CDR1 is SGHAT and CDR2 is FQNNGV. The CDR3 DNA sequence: TGTGCCAGCAGCTTAGAGTCAGGCAGGAACTTTAATGGCTACACCTTC. It is translated as CASSLESGRNFNGYTF. Supplemented by reference TRBV11-2 and TRBJ1-2, the full variable domain reads EAGVAQSPRYKIIEKRQSVAFWCNPISGHATLYWYQQILGQGPKLLIQFQNNGVVDDSQLPKDRFSAERLKGVDSTLKIQPAKLEDSAVYLCASSLESGRNFNGYTFGSGTRLTVV.

V is TRBV7-9 and J is TRBJ2-6; D call uncertain. Germline CDR1 and CDR2: SEHNR and FQNEAQ (reference sequence). V was pared by 6 bases and J by 0 bases, with 15 bases between. This CDR3 is built from 17 residues. The CDR3 region is CASRSSSRFSGANVLTF. In nucleotides, the CDR3 is TGTGCCAGCAGGTCCTCCTCCAGGTTCTCTGGGGCCAACGTCCTGACTTTC.

This clonotype was counted ten times or more. The V call is TRBV6-1, the J call TRBJ1-2; D is uncertain. The CDR3 spans 13 residues. Germline loops: CDR1 MNHNS, CDR2 SASEGT. V lost 5 bases, J lost 8 bases, and 15 bases lay in between. This CDR3 reads CASSLDQRGGYTF. The CDR3, as DNA: TGTGCCAGCAGTCTAGACCAACGAGGGGGCTACACCTTC.

The chain uses TRBV20-1 and TRBJ2-7, with TRBD1 as a possible D gene (5 bases). The CDR3 sequence is 16 residues long. CDR1 is DFQATT and CDR2 is SNEGSKA in the germline V gene (reference sequence). Trimming removed 0 bases from V and 0 bases from J, with 15 bases in between. CDR3 DNA sequence: TGCAGTGCTAGAGAGATGCAGGGAATCTCCTCCTACGAGCAGTACTTC. Its translation is CSAREMQGISSYEQYF.

This chain connects TRBV15 to TRBJ1-1, with TRBD1 as a possible D gene (6 bases). V lost 0 bases and J lost 11, with 13 bases in between. Germline lookup yields CDR1 LNHNV and CDR2 YYDKDF (reference sequence). The CDR3 totals 13 residues. The CDR3 reads CATSRDLSGAAFF. In DNA form, the CDR3 reads TGTGCCACCAGCAGAGATCTTTCGGGGGCGGCTTTCTTT. Filled out from reference TRBV15 and TRBJ1-1, the complete variable domain reads DAMVIQNPRYQVTQFGKPVTLSCSQTLNHNVMYWYQQKSSQAPKLLFHYYDKDFNNEADTPDNFQSRRPNTSFCFLDIRSPGLGDTAMYLCATSRDLSGAAFFGQGTRLTVV.

The rearrangement joins TRBV5-1 to TRBJ2-7; TRBD1 or TRBD2 may be the D gene (5 bases each). In germline, CDR1 is SGHRS, CDR2 YFSETQ. This CDR3 region has 14 residues. V lost 3 bases and J 4 bases, leaving 14 bases between the germline ends. The CDR3 bases are TGCGCCAGCAGCTCCGAGGGGATCCGGTACGAGCAGTACTTC. Translation gives CASSSEGIRYEQYF.

The table lists this clonotype with a count of one. The chain is built from TRBV15 and TRBJ1-6; 10 nucleotides align to TRBD1. The CDR3 is made up of 15 amino acids. Germline CDR1 and CDR2: LNHNV and YYDKDF (reference sequence). The V gene end was trimmed by 3 bases and the J gene end by 10 bases; junction bases not matched to a gene: 6. The CDR3 protein is CATSSDRGLMSPLHF. Here the CDR3 DNA reads TGTGCCACCAGCAGCGACAGGGGGCTAATGTCACCCCTCCACTTT.

The chain couples TRBV7-3 to TRBJ2-3, with D uncertain. The CDR3 totals 12 residues. Trimming stripped 4 bases from V and 8 bases from J, with 10 bases between. The V gene's germline CDR1 is SGHTA and CDR2 FQGTGA. CDR3: CASSSEWGTQYF. CDR3 in DNA: TGTGCCAGCAGCTCAGAGTGGGGTACGCAGTATTTT.

The chain uses TRBV5-1 and TRBJ1-1; no definite D call. The CDR3 is made up of 15 amino acids. The ends were cut back, 4 bases at V and 0 bases at J, with 13 bases in the middle. In germline, CDR1 is SGHRS, CDR2 YFSETQ. The CDR3 protein is CASSQVSGLNTEAFF. The CDR3 DNA follows: TGCGCCAGCAGCCAAGTATCGGGCTTGAACACTGAAGCTTTCTTT.

The V and J genes are TRBV20-1 and TRBJ1-2; 8 nucleotides match TRBD1. V was pared by 6 bases and J by 6 bases, with 18 bases of the junction left unmatched. Germline V CDR1 and CDR2: DFQATT, SNEGSKA (reference sequence). This CDR3 spans 16 amino acids. The CDR3 DNA reads TGCAGTGCCGCGACAGGGGACACTTCCGGGGACGATGGCTACACCTTC. Translating it yields CSAATGDTSGDDGYTF.

V gene TRBV29-1 combines with J gene TRBJ2-3; 7 bases fit TRBD1. There are 13 residues in the CDR3. Germline-derived CDR1 and CDR2 are SQVTM and ANQGSEA. The V gene end was trimmed by 4 bases and the J gene end by 2 bases; junction bases not matched to a gene: 3. CDR3: CSVVGQSTDTQYF. In nucleotides, the CDR3 is TGCAGCGTTGTGGGACAGTCCACAGATACGCAGTATTTT.

The gene calls are TRBV25-1 and TRBJ2-7, with D possibly called TRBD1 or TRBD2 (6 bases each). Germline assignment: CDR1 MGHDK and CDR2 SYGVNS. The CDR3 extends over 12 amino acids. The CDR3 DNA is TGTGCGATCCCGGGGGCCGCCTACGAGCAGTACTTC. It encodes CAIPGAAYEQYF.

The rearrangement links TRBV12-3 or TRBV12-4 to TRBJ1-5; 9 nucleotides match TRBD1. The CDR3 is 16 amino acids. J was trimmed by 6 bases and V by 2 bases; bases with no gene match: 8. In DNA form, the CDR3 reads TGTGCCAGCAGTTTATGGGGTGGGACAGGGCGTCAGCCCCAGCATTTT. Encoded protein: CASSLWGGTGRQPQHF.

The chain joins TRBV10-2 to TRBJ1-1; D call uncertain. Germline-derived CDR1 and CDR2 are WSHSY and SAAADI. V was cut by 6 bases and J by 1 base, with 9 bases left in between. This CDR3 region has 13 residues. In DNA, the CDR3 is TGCGCCAGCAGGAGATGGGAGAACACTGAAGCTTTCTTT. Translated, it gives CASRRWENTEAFF.

CDR3 sequence (DNA): TGTGCCAGCAGCCAAGAGCGGACCGCTAACTATGGCTACACCTTC. This encodes CASSQERTANYGYTF. This chain connects TRBV14 to TRBJ1-2; D is unresolved. Trimming cost V 0 bases and J 0 bases, with 8 bases left between them. Germline V gene lookup returns CDR1 SGHDN and CDR2 FVKESK. CDR3 length equals 15 residues.

The genes are TRBV10-3 and TRBJ2-7; 8 nucleotides match TRBD1. The CDR3 runs to 17 residues. From germline, CDR1 is ENHRY and CDR2 SYGVKD. With V trimmed by 1 base and J by 3 bases, 11 bases remained unmatched. The CDR3 DNA reads as TGTGCCATCAGTGAGTACACCGGGACAGGAAAAGTCTACGAGCAGTACTTC. It yields the protein CAISEYTGTGKVYEQYF.

The gene calls are TRBV10-3 and TRBJ2-7; 7 bases line up with TRBD2. The germline CDR1 and CDR2 sequences are ENHRY and SYGVKD. CDR3 length equals 12 residues. J was trimmed by 4 bases and V by 6 bases; bases with no gene match: 3. The DNA for the CDR3 is TGTGCCATCAGGGGAGGGCGGTACGAGCAGTACTTC. It is translated as CAIRGGRYEQYF.

This rearrangement joins TRBV11-2 to TRBJ1-6, with D uncertain. There are 15 residues in the CDR3. Deletions cut 8 bases from V and 7 bases from J, with 18 bases between. The V gene's germline CDR1 is SGHAT and CDR2 FQNNGV. CDR3 in amino acids: CASSPWTVSNSPLHF. CDR3 DNA sequence: TGTGCCAGCTCACCTTGGACCGTTTCGAATTCACCCCTCCACTTT.

Turning to this clonotype: A much larger clone sits a single nucleotide away, making a read error possible. CDR3 loop: CSAIRDISGDDGYTF. The CDR3 DNA reads as TGCAGTGCTATCCGGGACATTTCCGGGGACGATGGCTACACCTTC. This rearrangement joins TRBV20-1 to TRBJ1-2; weak D call: TRBD1 (6 bases). Per the germline V gene, CDR1 is DFQATT and CDR2 is SNEGSKA (reference sequence). Trimming took off 4 bases at V and 6 bases at J, with 21 bases between the two ends. The CDR3 runs to 15 residues.

The CDR3 spells CASSHRDRVDTQYF. DNA of the CDR3: TGTGCCAGCAGCCACCGGGACAGGGTGGATACGCAGTATTTT. The rearrangement links TRBV7-9 to TRBJ2-3, with TRBD1 matching 9 bases. The V gene's germline CDR1 is SEHNR and CDR2 FQNEAQ (reference sequence). V dropped 5 bases and J dropped 6; count of bases not matched to a gene: 6. CDR3 size: 14 residues.

The chain has TRBV24-1 and TRBJ2-2; 10 bases align to TRBD2. The germline V gene has CDR1 KGHDR and CDR2 SFDVKD. V was clipped by 6 bases and J by 5 bases; unmatched bases: 11. This CDR3 has 17 amino acids. CDR3 in DNA: TGTGCCACCAGTCGCCCTAGCGGGAGCTCGGGAACCGGGGAGCTGTTTTTT. Translated: CATSRPSGSSGTGELFF.

The rearrangement joins TRBV15 to TRBJ1-1; the D is unclear. CDR3 length: 14 residues. The V end lost 0 bases, the J end lost 0 bases, and 5 bases lay between the germline ends. Per germline, CDR1 LNHNV and CDR2 YYDKDF (reference sequence). CDR3 nucleotide sequence: TGTGCCACCAGCAGAGATCGCATGAACACTGAAGCTTTCTTT. Amino acid sequence: CATSRDRMNTEAFF.